This T cell receptor beta chain was identified during a study of cytomegalovirus exposure and HLA in healthy donors. Findings and caveats of the study: Fewer N-insertions than the roughly 650-donor mean were reportedly shown by an Asian-associated ancestry cluster in a later analysis.

Germline CDR1 reads WSHSY; CDR2 reads SAAADI. CDR3 length: 14 amino acids. J gave up 5 bases and V 6 bases, and 1 base lay outside the gene matches. A remark on this clone: Its antigen is not identified.

It was with 60 Vbeta and 13 Jbeta primers that the PCR ran. Profiling relied on immunoSEQ multiplex PCR, and the TCRdb table lists in-frame clones only, not all of them. Of under 300,000 clones in the sample, about 80% are singletons; the top ten hold around 8%. The sequence derives from an older woman in good health and CMV-seropositive. The rearrangement joins TRBV10-2 to TRBJ2-1, with TRBD2 matching over 13 bases. The material sequenced was PBMCs. The chain's CDR3 is CASRGLAGHNEQFF. The CDR3, as DNA: TGCGCCAGCAGGGGACTAGCGGGACACAATGAGCAGTTCTTC.